This T cell receptor beta chain was sequenced during a study of T cells in Graves' hyperthyroidism and ophthalmopathy. This clonotype appeared many times. This CDR3 is built from 14 residues. The ends lost 11 bases at V and 8 bases at J; junction bases unmatched: 14. Researchers took RNA transcripts and amplified the TCR beta CDR3 regions from them. Using the HTBI primer set, a first-round RT-PCR was run on the TCR CDR3. TCRdb reprocessed the multiplex PCR reads via MiXCR and lists one record per CDR3 protein. The repertoire holds approximately 100,000 distinct CDR3 sequences, with around 40% as singletons.

The rearrangement joins TRBV12-3 or TRBV12-4 to TRBJ1-2; 10 bases map to TRBD1. This TCR was sampled from a woman aged 25-40 years with Graves' hyperthyroidism. The sequencing sample was made of peripheral blood or thyroid tissue (not recorded which). CDR3 nucleotides: TGTGCCTCCAGGCCCGGGACAGGGGCGCGGGGCTACACCTTC. This sequence encodes CASRPGTGARGYTF.